Listed here are 32 T cell receptor beta chains from one sample, sequenced in a study of persistence of HIV-infected CD4 T cells. Nonspecific anti-CD3/anti-CD28 bead stimulation represents the broad CD4+ T cell repertoire. Responding CD4+ T cells were sorted by upregulation of both CD40 ligand and CD69. The immunoSEQ assay was version 4, run in survey mode. TCRdb's table, derived via immunoSEQ multiplex PCR, lists solely in-frame clones and lacks some. Here the sample spans 45,000 or so clones, roughly nine tenths being singletons. What these receptors recognize is not known. Source: CD4+ T cells sorted from PBMCs after approximately 19-hour stimulation, taken from a patient who received antiretroviral therapy. The receptors derive from an adult woman with HIV who was CMV-seropositive.

The chain carries TRBV19 and TRBJ2-3, with 10 bases lining up with TRBD1. CDR3 length equals 16 residues. Per germline, CDR1 LNHDA and CDR2 SQIVND (reference sequence). The trim removed 6 bases at V and 6 bases at J, leaving 12 bases unmatched. CDR3 loop: CASSPPGQGRGDTQYF. The CDR3 bases are TGTGCCAGTAGCCCCCCGGGACAGGGGAGAGGGGATACGCAGTATTTT.

The V call is TRBV6-5, the J call TRBJ1-2; D is possibly TRBD1 (5 bases). Per germline, CDR1 MNHEY and CDR2 SVGAGI. This CDR3 has 15 residues. Trimming removed 2 bases from V and 3 bases from J, with 13 bases in between. The CDR3 protein is CASSYTQGDYYGYTF. CDR3 coding DNA: TGTGCCAGCAGTTACACCCAAGGGGACTACTATGGCTACACCTTC.

The chain links TRBV5-1 to TRBJ1-1, with D tentatively TRBD1 (5 bases). In germline, CDR1 is SGHRS, CDR2 YFSETQ. The CDR3 sequence is 13 residues long. Trimming removed 0 bases at V and 9 bases at J, with 12 bases between. CDR3 bases: TGCGCCAGCAGCTTGGAGGACACCATAAAAGCTTTCTTT. Amino acid sequence: CASSLEDTIKAFF.

The chain has TRBV2 and TRBJ2-5, with D unresolved. CDR3 length: 10 amino acids. The germline gives CDR1 SNHLY, CDR2 FYNNEI. V was shortened by 6 bases and J by 6 bases, with 5 bases between the two germline ends. The CDR3 here is CASRVKTQYF. CDR3 DNA: TGTGCCAGCAGGGTAAAGACCCAGTACTTC.

This clone was observed a single time. The same CDR3 is also encoded by other DNA sequences in this sample. The chain is built from TRBV6-1 and TRBJ2-3; D remains ambiguous. The CDR3 extends over 13 amino acids. V dropped 2 bases and J dropped 3 bases, with 6 bases sitting between them. Per germline, CDR1 MNHNS and CDR2 SASEGT. CDR3 DNA: TGTGCCAGCAGTGAAACCTATACAGATACGCAGTATTTT. Its translation: CASSETYTDTQYF.

The J gene is TRBJ2-1, the V gene TRBV12-3 or TRBV12-4; unclear D gene. The germline V and J ends were trimmed by 7 bases and 7 bases, with 8 bases remaining between them. The CDR3 contains 11 residues. The CDR3 nucleotides are TGTGCCAGCACCACAAGGAATGAGCAGTTCTTC. Its translation is CASTTRNEQFF.

The chain is built from TRBV19 and TRBJ1-1; a weak D match, TRBD1 (6 bases). V dropped 7 bases and J dropped 0 bases, with 18 bases sitting between them. Germline CDR1 is LNHDA and CDR2 is SQIVND (reference sequence). The CDR3 covers 16 residues. CDR3 protein: CASTQGFLRMNTEAFF. The CDR3 DNA reads TGTGCCAGTACACAGGGTTTTCTGAGGATGAACACTGAAGCTTTCTTT.

This chain uses TRBV5-1 with TRBJ1-6, with TRBD1 matching over 7 bases. Trimming took 4 bases from V and 4 from J; bases not matched to a gene: 5. Germline CDR1 is SGHRS and CDR2 is YFSETQ. The CDR3 contains 15 residues. CDR3 coding DNA: TGCGCCAGCAGCAAGGACAGGATTTATAATTCACCCCTCCACTTT. This translates into CASSKDRIYNSPLHF.

The genes are TRBV3-1 (or the pseudogene TRBV3-2) and TRBJ1-1; D remains ambiguous. The CDR3 runs 16 residues. Trimming pared 4 bases from V and 1 base from J, leaving 16 bases between. CDR1 and CDR2 (germline): LGHDT, YNNKEL (reference sequence). CDR3 in amino acids: CASSLLSGRGNTEAFF. DNA for the CDR3: TGTGCCAGCAGCCTCCTGAGTGGGCGGGGGAACACTGAAGCTTTCTTT.

The chain is built from TRBV7-3 and TRBJ2-2; 8 bases agree with TRBD1. CDR1 SGHTA and CDR2 FQGTGA come from the germline V gene. The CDR3 runs 15 residues. V dropped 5 bases and J dropped 7; count of bases not matched to a gene: 9. The CDR3 DNA reads as TGTGCCAGCAGCCTACGACAGGGGAAGGGCGGGGAGCTGTTTTTT. This translates into CASSLRQGKGGELFF.

The genes are TRBV5-1 and TRBJ2-3; TRBD1 aligns across 10 bases. There are 16 residues in the CDR3. Germline V gene lookup returns CDR1 SGHRS and CDR2 YFSETQ. J lost 2 bases, V lost 4 bases, and 7 bases had no gene match. DNA of the CDR3: TGCGCCAGCAGCCTAGAGGGACAGGGGAACACAGATACGCAGTATTTT. This sequence encodes CASSLEGQGNTDTQYF.

J is TRBJ2-1 and V is TRBV6-5; 8 bases are shared with TRBD2. Germline CDR1 and CDR2: MNHEY and SVGAGI. Losses at the gene ends were 4 bases for V and 14 bases for J; bases not matched to a gene: 4. This CDR3 has 11 residues. The CDR3 loop is CASSSGGAKFF. The CDR3 nucleotides read TGTGCCAGCAGTTCCGGGGGGGCCAAGTTCTTC.

The chain recombines TRBV2 with TRBJ1-6; possible D gene TRBD1, 5 bases. The germline gives CDR1 SNHLY, CDR2 FYNNEI. The CDR3 is 14 amino acids. V was cut by 6 bases and J by 13 bases, with 19 bases left in between. CDR3 nucleotides: TGTGCCAGCAGCGTCGTAAGGGGCCCATATCCCCTCCACTTT. Amino acid sequence: CASSVVRGPYPLHF. The full variable domain, its missing parts supplied by reference TRBV2 and TRBJ1-6, is EPEVTQTPSHQVTQMGQEVILRCVPISNHLYFYWYRQILGQKVEFLVSFYNNEISEKSEIFDDQFSVERPDGSNFTLKIRSTKLEDSAMYFCASSVVRGPYPLHFGNGTRLTVT.

The V gene is TRBV6-5, the J gene TRBJ1-5, with no clear D. This CDR3 region has 15 residues. CDR1 MNHEY and CDR2 SVGAGI come from the germline V gene. Trimming shortened V by 7 bases and J by 2 bases, and 15 bases separated the two germline ends. For the CDR3, the DNA is TGTGCCAGCACAACAAAAGGGTTTGGCAATCAGCCCCAGCATTTT. As protein: CASTTKGFGNQPQHF.

The V and J genes are TRBV9 and TRBJ2-3, with 8 nucleotides matching TRBD2. Unmatched junction bases numbered 1, after V lost 0 bases and J lost 1 base. CDR1 is SGDLS and CDR2 is YYNGEE in the germline V gene. This CDR3 is 15 amino acids long. The DNA for the CDR3 is TGTGCCAGCAGCGTAGCGGGGGGGGGCACAGATACGCAGTATTTT. Translating it yields CASSVAGGGTDTQYF.

The chain has TRBV5-4 and TRBJ2-3; the D is unclear. The CDR3 loop spans 13 amino acids. V was trimmed by 4 bases and J by 0 bases, leaving 6 bases between them. The V gene's germline CDR1 is SGHNT and CDR2 YYREEE (reference sequence). CDR3 sequence (DNA): TGTGCCAGCAGCCCATGGAGCACAGATACGCAGTATTTT. This encodes CASSPWSTDTQYF.

The chain recombines TRBV3-1 (or the pseudogene TRBV3-2) with TRBJ1-2; TRBD1 agrees at 7 bases. The V gene end was trimmed by 0 bases and the J gene end by 5 bases; junction bases not matched to a gene: 6. Germline V gene sequence: CDR1 LGHDT, CDR2 YNNKEL (reference sequence). The CDR3 contains 15 residues. CDR3 in amino acids: CASSQDRTGSYGYTF. CDR3 DNA sequence: TGTGCCAGCAGCCAAGATCGGACAGGTTCTTATGGCTACACCTTC.

The gene calls are TRBV19 and TRBJ1-3, with 10 bases that match TRBD1. V trimming: 4 bases; J trimming: 4 bases; junction bases outside the gene matches: 4. This CDR3 is built from 15 residues. The germline V gene encodes CDR1 LNHDA and CDR2 SQIVND (reference sequence). The CDR3 loop is CASSTGTGVGNTIYF. CDR3 nucleotides: TGTGCCAGTAGTACCGGGACAGGGGTCGGAAACACCATATATTTT.

This rearrangement joins TRBV5-1 to TRBJ1-3; D gene unclear. V lost 4 bases to trimming and J lost 3 bases, with 14 bases between them. Germline V lookup: CDR1 SGHRS, CDR2 YFSETQ. The CDR3 has 15 residues. CDR3: CASSLQTGVGNTIYF. The CDR3 DNA reads as TGCGCCAGCAGCCTCCAGACCGGGGTTGGAAACACCATATATTTT.

This sequence joins TRBV5-6 and TRBJ2-7; D could derive from TRBD1 or TRBD2 (5 bases each). Looked up from germline, CDR1 is SGHDT and CDR2 is YYEEEE. Trimming left V 4 bases short and J 0 bases short, with 17 bases between. This CDR3 comprises 16 residues. CDR3 nucleotide sequence: TGTGCCAGCAGCCTCCCATCAGGGAGAGGCTCCTACGAGCAGTACGTC. Its protein is CASSLPSGRGSYEQYV.

This chain connects TRBV6-5 to TRBJ1-1; D uncertain. The CDR3 is made up of 15 amino acids. Germline V gives CDR1 MNHEY, CDR2 SVGAGI. Trimming took off 4 bases at V and 0 bases at J, with 12 bases between the two ends. CDR3: CASSSNPGLNTEAFF. DNA for the CDR3: TGTGCCAGCAGTTCGAACCCGGGGTTGAACACTGAAGCTTTCTTT.

V gene TRBV18 combines with J gene TRBJ2-2; TRBD1 matches at 9 bases. With 3 bases clipped from V and 1 base from J, the junction kept 0 bases outside the gene matches. The CDR3 runs to 15 residues. Germline V gene sequence: CDR1 KGHSH, CDR2 LQKENI. The CDR3 region has the DNA TGTGCCAGCTCACCGGGACAGGGGAACACCGGGGAGCTGTTTTTT. It yields the protein CASSPGQGNTGELFF.

This rearrangement joins TRBV6-6 to TRBJ2-5; perhaps TRBD2 as D (5 bases). Germline V gives CDR1 MNHNY, CDR2 SVGAGI (reference sequence). V was shortened by 6 bases and J by 5 bases, with 10 bases between the two germline ends. The CDR3 is made up of 12 amino acids. In nucleotides, the CDR3 is TGTGCCAGCAGCCCGTCGGGGGAGACCCAGTACTTC. Protein: CASSPSGETQYF.

CDR3 DNA: TGTGCCAGCAGCCACGGAAACACTGAAGCTTTCTTT. It specifies CASSHGNTEAFF. The rearrangement uses TRBV3-1 (or the pseudogene TRBV3-2) and TRBJ1-1; D unclear. The V gene's germline CDR1 is LGHDT and CDR2 YNNKEL (reference sequence). V gave up 3 bases and J gave up 2 bases, with 4 bases separating them. The CDR3 extends over 12 amino acids.

This clone was counted a single time. The rearrangement links TRBV29-1 to TRBJ2-1, with D tentatively TRBD2 (5 bases). The CDR3 is 15 amino acids. Germline V gene data show CDR1 as SQVTM and CDR2 as ANQGSEA. Trimming cost V 4 bases and J 2 bases, with 15 bases left between them. The DNA for the CDR3 is TGCAGCGTTGGCTCGAGGGTCCGGACCTACAATGAGCAGTTCTTC. This sequence encodes CSVGSRVRTYNEQFF.

The rearrangement uses TRBV5-4 and TRBJ2-2, with D perhaps TRBD1 (6 bases). The CDR3 totals 14 residues. With 0 bases removed from V and 4 bases from J, the gap between germline ends came to 7 bases. Per the germline V gene, CDR1 is SGHNT and CDR2 is YYREEE (reference sequence). CDR3 DNA sequence: TGTGCCAGCAGCTTGGACAGGGCCACCGGGGAGCTGTTTTTT. Translated: CASSLDRATGELFF.

This clone was counted a single time. The chain couples TRBV7-9 to TRBJ1-2; D remains unclear. Trimming pared 5 bases from V and 6 bases from J, leaving 16 bases between. Germline V CDR1 and CDR2: SEHNR, FQNEAQ (reference sequence). The length of the CDR3 is 14 residues. The CDR3 region is CASSPDWVGHGYTF. CDR3 DNA: TGTGCCAGCAGCCCGGACTGGGTAGGGCATGGCTACACCTTC.

The V call is TRBV5-4, the J call TRBJ1-5; possible D gene TRBD1, 5 bases. Germline lookup yields CDR1 SGHNT and CDR2 YYREEE (reference sequence). The CDR3 extends over 14 amino acids. V lost 0 bases, J lost 1 base, and 5 bases lay in between. In DNA form, the CDR3 reads TGTGCCAGCAGCTTGGGGGGGAGCAATCAGCCCCAGCATTTT. It translates to CASSLGGSNQPQHF. Full variable domain (outside the CDR3, taken from reference TRBV5-4 and TRBJ1-5): ETGVTQSPTHLIKTRGQQVTLRCSSQSGHNTVSWYQQALGQGPQFIFQYYREEENGRGNFPPRFSGLQFPNYSSELNVNALELDDSALYLCASSLGGSNQPQHFGDGTRLSIL.

This chain links TRBV19 with TRBJ1-1; D perhaps matches TRBD1 (6 bases). Germline V gene sequence: CDR1 LNHDA, CDR2 SQIVND (reference sequence). The CDR3 has 14 residues. V was shortened by 10 bases and J by 10 bases, with 25 bases between the two germline ends. CDR3 sequence reads: CATASTGSLSGAFF. Here the CDR3 DNA reads TGTGCCACTGCCTCTACAGGGTCTTTGTCGGGAGCTTTCTTT.

The chain uses TRBV5-1 and TRBJ1-1; TRBD1 aligns across 7 bases. Germline V CDR1 and CDR2: SGHRS, YFSETQ. V was clipped by 5 bases and J by 5 bases; unmatched bases: 9. There are 14 residues in the CDR3. As DNA, the CDR3 is TGCGCCAGCAGAAATCTACAGGGGAGGACTGAAGCTTTCTTT. This sequence encodes CASRNLQGRTEAFF.

The chain joins TRBV19 to TRBJ1-6; weak D call: TRBD1 (6 bases). The CDR3 totals 15 residues. Germline CDR1 LNHDA, CDR2 SQIVND (reference sequence). Trimming left V 2 bases short and J 6 bases short, with 11 bases between. The CDR3 loop reads CASSISRGPNSPLHF. The CDR3, as DNA: TGTGCCAGTAGTATATCCAGGGGCCCTAATTCACCCCTCCACTTT.

The chain recombines TRBV9 with TRBJ2-5; D ambiguous. V dropped 0 bases and J dropped 2 bases, with 11 bases sitting between them. The CDR3 loop spans 15 amino acids. Germline CDR1 is SGDLS and CDR2 is YYNGEE. The CDR3 nucleotides read TGTGCCAGCAGCGTAGGGCAGGACCTACAAGAGACCCAGTACTTC. Its translation: CASSVGQDLQETQYF.